The rows below give T cell receptor beta chains drawn from one sample of a study of T cells in Graves' hyperthyroidism and ophthalmopathy. One entry per CDR3 protein results from TCRdb running MiXCR on the multiplex PCR reads. This sample has hundreds of thousands of distinct CDR3 sequences; around a quarter occur once, and the top ten carry 11%. The sequencing input was blood. The receptor set was obtained from a woman between 25 and 40 years old with Graves' ophthalmopathy. Both conserved end residues are part of each CDR3. D genes are given only for firm matches. The size field is filled for only some rows; it gives once, few, many or a size class.

clone size: .
D gene: TRBD1
V gene: TRBV4-2
J gene: TRBJ2-7
CDR3 protein: CASSHPGQGAYEQYF
CDR3 DNA: TGTGCCAGCAGCCATCCGGGACAGGGAGCCTACGAGCAGTACTTC

clone size: many
D gene: .
V gene: TRBV10-3
J gene: TRBJ1-2
CDR3 protein: CAISEYDPDTGGGYTF
CDR3 DNA: TGTGCCATCAGTGAGTACGACCCAGACACCGGAGGAGGCTACACCTTC

clone size: .
D gene: .
V gene: TRBV10-3
J gene: TRBJ1-6
CDR3 protein: CAISESVSPLHF
CDR3 DNA: TGTGCCATCAGTGAGTCTGTCTCACCCCTCCACTTT

clone size: .
D gene: .
V gene: TRBV11-2
J gene: TRBJ2-5
CDR3 protein: CASSLARRGETQYF
CDR3 DNA: TGTGCCAGCAGCTTAGCGCGGCGAGGGGAGACCCAGTACTTC

clone size: many
D gene: .
V gene: TRBV11-1
J gene: TRBJ1-1
CDR3 protein: CASSPRQDRNTEAFF
CDR3 DNA: TGTGCCAGCAGCCCGAGACAGGATAGGAACACTGAAGCTTTCTTT

clone size: many
D gene: .
V gene: TRBV5-1
J gene: TRBJ2-5
CDR3 protein: CASSLGQPGTQYF
CDR3 DNA: TGCGCCAGCAGCTTGGGACAGCCCGGGACCCAGTACTTC

clone size: .
D gene: .
V gene: TRBV6-2/TRBV6-3
J gene: TRBJ2-7
CDR3 protein: CASSNQGDGQYF
CDR3 DNA: TGTGCCAGCAGTAACCAAGGAGATGGGCAGTACTTC

clone size: many
D gene: .
V gene: TRBV29-1
J gene: TRBJ2-7
CDR3 protein: CSVGTTPYEQYF
CDR3 DNA: TGCAGCGTAGGGACAACTCCCTACGAGCAGTACTTC

clone size: .
D gene: TRBD1
V gene: TRBV30
J gene: TRBJ1-2
CDR3 protein: CAWSKGQLIYGYTF
CDR3 DNA: TGTGCCTGGAGTAAGGGACAGTTAATCTATGGCTACACCTTC

clone size: .
D gene: .
V gene: TRBV12-3/TRBV12-4
J gene: TRBJ2-7
CDR3 protein: CASSLKVVSEQYF
CDR3 DNA: TGTGCCAGCAGTTTAAAGGTGGTTAGCGAGCAGTACTTC

clone size: few
D gene: TRBD1
V gene: TRBV20-1
J gene: TRBJ2-7
CDR3 protein: CSARDPGQGIHEQYF
CDR3 DNA: TGCAGTGCTAGAGATCCCGGACAGGGGATTCACGAGCAGTACTTC

clone size: .
D gene: TRBD1
V gene: TRBV19
J gene: TRBJ1-3
CDR3 protein: CASSGQGFGNTIYF
CDR3 DNA: TGTGCCAGTAGCGGACAGGGGTTTGGAAACACCATATATTTT

clone size: .
D gene: TRBD2
V gene: TRBV10-3
J gene: TRBJ2-7
CDR3 protein: CAISGGGTSGSYEQYF
CDR3 DNA: TGTGCCATCAGTGGGGGGGGGACTAGCGGATCCTACGAGCAGTACTTC

clone size: .
D gene: .
V gene: TRBV20-1
J gene: TRBJ1-1
CDR3 protein: CSARDSNRQAFF
CDR3 DNA: TGCAGTGCTAGAGATTCAAACAGGCAAGCTTTCTTT

clone size: .
D gene: .
V gene: TRBV14
J gene: TRBJ1-5
CDR3 protein: CASSQSGVSNNQPQHF
CDR3 DNA: TGTGCCAGCAGCCAGAGTGGGGTCTCTAACAATCAGCCCCAGCATTTT

clone size: .
D gene: .
V gene: TRBV28
J gene: TRBJ1-2
CDR3 protein: CASGWAINGYTF
CDR3 DNA: TGTGCCAGCGGTTGGGCTATCAACGGCTACACCTTC

clone size: few
D gene: TRBD1
V gene: TRBV7-3
J gene: TRBJ2-2
CDR3 protein: CASSHRGLDTGELFF
CDR3 DNA: TGTGCCAGCAGCCACAGGGGGCTAGACACCGGGGAGCTGTTTTTT

clone size: many
D gene: .
V gene: TRBV2
J gene: TRBJ1-5
CDR3 protein: CASSTTRRDQPQHF
CDR3 DNA: TGTGCCAGCAGTACTACTAGGCGGGATCAGCCCCAGCATTTT

clone size: .
D gene: TRBD1
V gene: TRBV28
J gene: TRBJ1-1
CDR3 protein: CASSTRQGLTEAFF
CDR3 DNA: TGTGCCAGCAGCACCAGACAGGGTTTAACTGAAGCTTTCTTT

clone size: .
D gene: .
V gene: TRBV28
J gene: TRBJ1-1
CDR3 protein: CASSFPGSRTEAFF
CDR3 DNA: TGTGCCAGCAGTTTCCCAGGGTCGAGAACTGAAGCTTTCTTT

clone size: many
D gene: .
V gene: TRBV7-3
J gene: TRBJ1-1
CDR3 protein: CASSPSQGFTEAFF
CDR3 DNA: TGTGCCAGCAGCCCATCACAGGGTTTTACTGAAGCTTTCTTT

clone size: .
D gene: .
V gene: TRBV6-5
J gene: TRBJ1-2
CDR3 protein: CASSYRAGQFLYYGYTF
CDR3 DNA: TGTGCCAGCAGTTATAGGGCAGGGCAATTCCTTTACTATGGCTACACCTTC

clone size: few
D gene: .
V gene: TRBV27
J gene: TRBJ1-6
CDR3 protein: CASSLRGSYNSPLHF
CDR3 DNA: TGTGCCAGCAGTTTGAGAGGTTCCTATAATTCACCCCTCCACTTT

clone size: many
D gene: .
V gene: TRBV2
J gene: TRBJ1-5
CDR3 protein: CASSPPPGTGQPQHF
CDR3 DNA: TGTGCCAGCAGCCCACCGCCGGGTACGGGTCAGCCCCAGCATTTT

clone size: many
D gene: .
V gene: TRBV7-2
J gene: TRBJ2-2
CDR3 protein: CASRGLGGTGELFF
CDR3 DNA: TGTGCCAGCAGGGGACTTGGAGGGACCGGGGAGCTGTTTTTT

clone size: many
D gene: .
V gene: TRBV2
J gene: TRBJ1-1
CDR3 protein: CASSQGPLGNTEAFF
CDR3 DNA: TGTGCCAGCAGTCAGGGACCGTTGGGGAACACTGAAGCTTTCTTT

clone size: many
D gene: TRBD2
V gene: TRBV2
J gene: TRBJ2-7
CDR3 protein: CASSPLAGLTYEQYF
CDR3 DNA: TGTGCCAGCAGCCCACTAGCGGGGCTTACCTACGAGCAGTACTTC